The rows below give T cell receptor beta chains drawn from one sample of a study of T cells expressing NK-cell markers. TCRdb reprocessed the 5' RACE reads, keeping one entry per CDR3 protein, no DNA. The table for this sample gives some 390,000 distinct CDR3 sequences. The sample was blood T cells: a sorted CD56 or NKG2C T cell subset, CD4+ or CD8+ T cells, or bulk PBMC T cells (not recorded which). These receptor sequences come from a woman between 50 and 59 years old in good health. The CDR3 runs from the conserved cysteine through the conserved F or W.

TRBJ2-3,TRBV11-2,CASSSRVWGTSTDTQYF
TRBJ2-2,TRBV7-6,CASSLVRGTGELFF
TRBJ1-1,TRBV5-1,CASSPGDLQAFF
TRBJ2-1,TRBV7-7,CASSPQATSYNEQFF
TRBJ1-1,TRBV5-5,CASSQGAANTEAFF
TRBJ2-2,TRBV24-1,CATSGSSTGELFF
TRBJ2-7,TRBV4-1,CASSQDSTAASYEQYF
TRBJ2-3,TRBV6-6,CASREAGGSTDTQYF
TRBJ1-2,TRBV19,CASTLDRNYGYTF
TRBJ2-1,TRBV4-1,CASSLIGFFDEQFF
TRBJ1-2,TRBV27,CASSGGQGIGDYGYTF
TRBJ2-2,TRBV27,CATRLAGVSGELFF
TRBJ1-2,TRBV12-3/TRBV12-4,CASRRTPDLGYTF
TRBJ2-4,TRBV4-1,CASSQLGRVAKNIQYF
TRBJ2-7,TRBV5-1,CASGLAGGYEQYF
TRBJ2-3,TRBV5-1,CASSFPQGLAGTSGSRNTQYF
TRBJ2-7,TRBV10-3,CAIKPSGDGGNLGEQYF
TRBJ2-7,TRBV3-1,CASSQGDRGREQYF
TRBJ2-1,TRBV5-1,CASRSTRTNEQFF
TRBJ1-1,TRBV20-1,CSASAPGAMNTEAFF
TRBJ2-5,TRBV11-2,CASSLGDRNVETQYF
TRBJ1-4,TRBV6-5,CASSYGWGDGGEKLFF
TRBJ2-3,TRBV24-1,CATSDLGRGSTQYF
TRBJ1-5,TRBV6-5,CASSQGLVSSNQPQHF
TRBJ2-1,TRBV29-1,CSVGRQGADEQFF
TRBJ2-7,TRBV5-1,CASSLDTGRGNEQYF
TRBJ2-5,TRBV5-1,CASSLDLGEAETQYF
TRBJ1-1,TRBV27,CASSLGRGSLRDTEAFF
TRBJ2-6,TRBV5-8,CASTPITPSGANVLTF
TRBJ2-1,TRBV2,CASSVETTSYNEQFF
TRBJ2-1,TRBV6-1,CASSRLLAGAYNEQFF
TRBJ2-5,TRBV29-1,CRADRGQETQYF
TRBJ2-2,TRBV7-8,CASSAMTSENTGELFF
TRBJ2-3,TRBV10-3,CAISDLTDTQYF
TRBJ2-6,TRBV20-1,CSAQGNSLSGANVLTF
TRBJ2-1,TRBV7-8,CASSYRRNYNEQFF
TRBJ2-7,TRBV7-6,CASSLPKGTLSYEQYF